A single TCR beta chain is shown here with its context. As yet, its antigen is unknown. PCR primers comprised 60 Vbeta and 13 Jbeta primers. This table comes from immunoSEQ multiplex PCR, and its TCRdb copy is limited to in-frame clones, with some not included. The table lists about 160,000 clones, roughly 80% of them singletons. This specimen belongs to a study of cytomegalovirus exposure and HLA in healthy donors. The V gene's germline CDR1 is SGHTA and CDR2 FQGNSA. The CDR3 sequence is 15 residues long. V lost 5 bases, J lost 7 bases, and 10 bases stayed unmatched. Study-wide findings and caveats: The presence/absence work took it that sequencing depth was about the same across donors. Per a prior analysis, the majority of TCR beta V segments were productive roughly 87% or roughly 30% of the time. In all likelihood, a cluster of highly shared sequence variants was a sequencing artifact.

J is TRBJ2-1 and V is TRBV7-2; 8 nucleotides align to TRBD2. This TCR was recovered from a man in his forties in good health and CMV-seropositive. What was sequenced was PBMCs. CDR3 in amino acids: CASSRGAGGVNEQFF. The DNA for the CDR3 is TGTGCCAGCAGCAGAGGGGCGGGAGGAGTTAATGAGCAGTTCTTC.